This TCR beta chain was sequenced for a study of blood T cell repertoires in COVID-19. Study-wide context: The samples span acute and convalescent COVID-19 from the United States, Italy and Spain.

Trimming took 0 bases from V and 0 from J; bases not matched to a gene: 12. This CDR3 contains 20 residues. Germline V gene sequence: CDR1 SGHRS, CDR2 YFSETQ. Original data processing: Amplifying reference gene primers gave estimates of nucleated cell counts. Produced via immunoSEQ multiplex PCR; TCRdb's table is partial and in-frame only. V and J calls and clone size are given by that table; D and trimming were obtained from the DNA. The sample consists of 200,000 to 250,000 clones, around nine tenths of them appearing once. The clonotype comes from a woman between 55 and 75 years old with acute or convalescent COVID-19. Sequencing was carried out using peripheral blood. The rearrangement uses TRBV5-1 and TRBJ2-3, with TRBD2 matching over 11 bases. The CDR3 bases are TGCGCCAGCAGCTTGGGACTAGCGGGGAGATCAGGTACGAGCACAGATACGCAGTATTTT. Translating it yields CASSLGLAGRSGTSTDTQYF.